Listed here are 3 T cell receptor beta chains from one sample, sequenced in a study of T cells in Graves' hyperthyroidism and ophthalmopathy. Amplification of TCR beta CDR3 regions was performed using RNA transcripts as template. The TCR CDR3 was amplified in a first-round RT-PCR using the HTBI primer set. Each CDR3 protein is one row after TCRdb ran MiXCR on the multiplex PCR reads. The top ten hold 45% to 55% of the sample, which has around 500,000 distinct CDR3 sequences, 22% seen once. Sequenced material: blood. The receptors originated from a woman aged 70-85 years with Graves' ophthalmopathy.

The gene calls are TRBV6-2 or TRBV6-3 and TRBJ2-3; unclear D gene. Germline V CDR1 and CDR2: MNHEY, SVGEGT. The CDR3 sequence is 14 residues long. Trimming left V 5 bases short and J 6 bases short, with 15 bases between. The CDR3 DNA follows: TGTGCCAGCAGTCGGACGCTACAGACGGATACGCAGTATTTT. Residues: CASSRTLQTDTQYF.

This clonotype was observed at least ten times. This chain uses TRBV2 with TRBJ1-1; D remains unclear. The germline V gene has CDR1 SNHLY and CDR2 FYNNEI. Trimming pared 6 bases from V and 1 base from J, leaving 15 bases between. The CDR3 covers 15 residues. CDR3 nucleotides: TGTGCCAGCAGGGGCCGAACGGCTGAGAACACTGAAGCTTTCTTT. It translates to CASRGRTAENTEAFF.

In its sample, this clonotype was seen many times. This chain joins TRBV7-2 and TRBJ2-7; possibly TRBD1 or TRBD2 for D (6 bases each). The V end was cut by 0 bases, the J end by 2 bases, with 14 bases between. Germline loops: CDR1 SGHTA, CDR2 FQGNSA. The CDR3 spans 16 residues. The CDR3 region has the DNA TGTGCCAGCAGCTTAGCCGGGGGCGCAACCACCTACGAGCAGTACTTC. Its protein product is CASSLAGGATTYEQYF.